This TCR beta chain derives from a study of long-term antiretroviral therapy in people with HIV. As for the study in general: Collection of the earliest samples took place about a decade ahead of the 2015 immediate-ART recommendation.

In the case of this clone: The antigen is unknown.

The immunoSEQ assay was v3.0, run at survey level. The table came from immunoSEQ multiplex PCR; TCRdb's copy has only in-frame clones and leaves some out. Seen here are approximately 20,000 clones, around three quarters observed once, and the top ten hold approximately 7%. This CDR3 spans 15 amino acids. CDR1 MDHEN and CDR2 SYDVKM come from the germline V gene. The V gene lost 2 bases and the J gene lost 2 bases, with 12 bases spanning the gap. Study-level findings and limits: Viral resistance, ART adherence and therapy changes all lacked available data.

The chain has TRBV28 and TRBJ1-2; tentatively, D is TRBD1 (6 bases). The TCR was taken from a man in his forties or fifties with HIV. Sequencing used unsorted PBMCs, obtained 2.2 years after starting antiretroviral therapy. CDR3 protein: CASSLQGPLNYGYTF. CDR3 nucleotides: TGTGCCAGCAGTTTACAGGGGCCCCTAAACTATGGCTACACCTTC.